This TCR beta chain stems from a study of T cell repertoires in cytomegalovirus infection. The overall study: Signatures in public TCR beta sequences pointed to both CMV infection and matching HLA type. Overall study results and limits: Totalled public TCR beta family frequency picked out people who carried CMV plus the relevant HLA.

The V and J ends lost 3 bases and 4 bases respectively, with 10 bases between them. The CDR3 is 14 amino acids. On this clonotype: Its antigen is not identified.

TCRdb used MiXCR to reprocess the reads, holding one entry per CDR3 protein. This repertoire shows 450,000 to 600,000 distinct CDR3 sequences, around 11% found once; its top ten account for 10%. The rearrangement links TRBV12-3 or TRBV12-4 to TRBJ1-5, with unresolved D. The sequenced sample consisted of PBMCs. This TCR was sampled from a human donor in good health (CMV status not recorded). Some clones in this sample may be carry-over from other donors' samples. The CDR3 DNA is TGTGCCAGCAGTTTCGCGGAGGGTAATCAGCCCCAGCATTTT. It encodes CASSFAEGNQPQHF.